This T cell receptor beta chain was profiled in a study of blood T cell repertoires in COVID-19. Looking at the study overall: Collection of acute and convalescent COVID-19 samples took place in the United States, Italy and Spain. T cells, B-cell-depleted T cells, or PBMCs provided the cDNA or gDNA that served as material.

Germline loops: CDR1 MNHEY, CDR2 SVGAGI. J was trimmed by 4 bases and V by 4 bases; bases with no gene match: 11. This CDR3 spans 16 amino acids. Enrolled during active infection, Seattle patients were then followed longitudinally. In the original processing: From reference gene primer amplification, estimates of nucleated cell counts were derived. Using immunoSEQ multiplex PCR, the repertoire was profiled, and TCRdb retains in-frame clones only, with some absent. The DNA gave D and trimming, while V, J and clone size come from that table. The sample includes fewer than 450,000 clones, 87% of them seen just once.

Material for sequencing was peripheral blood. V gene TRBV6-5 combines with J gene TRBJ2-3; 7 bases fit TRBD1. The receptor's source is a woman between 45 and 65 years old with COVID-19, enrolled during active disease. CDR3: CASSFYRGEVADTQYF. DNA of the CDR3: TGTGCCAGCAGTTTTTACAGGGGAGAAGTGGCAGATACGCAGTATTTT.